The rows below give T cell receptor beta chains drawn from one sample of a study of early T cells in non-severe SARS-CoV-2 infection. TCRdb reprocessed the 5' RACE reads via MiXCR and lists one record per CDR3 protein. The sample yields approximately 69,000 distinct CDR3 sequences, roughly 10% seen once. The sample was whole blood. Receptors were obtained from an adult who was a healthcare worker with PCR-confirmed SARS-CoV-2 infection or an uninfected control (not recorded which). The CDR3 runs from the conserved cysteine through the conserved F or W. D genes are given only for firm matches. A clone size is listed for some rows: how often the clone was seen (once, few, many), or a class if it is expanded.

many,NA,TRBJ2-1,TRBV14,CASSHGVFPFF,TGTGCCAGCAGCCACGGGGTTTTTCCGTTCTTC
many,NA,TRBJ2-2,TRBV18,CASSPNTGELFF,TGTGCCAGCTCACCCAACACCGGGGAGCTGTTTTTT
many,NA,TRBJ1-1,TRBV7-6,CASTLVGGSTEAFF,TGTGCCAGCACCCTCGTCGGGGGTAGCACTGAAGCTTTCTTT
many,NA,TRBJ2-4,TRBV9,CASSAQGAKNIQYF,TGTGCCAGCAGCGCTCAGGGGGCCAAAAACATTCAGTACTTC
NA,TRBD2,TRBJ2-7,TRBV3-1,CASSHSGGPIYRYF,TGTGCCAGCAGCCACAGCGGGGGACCTATCTATCGGTACTTC
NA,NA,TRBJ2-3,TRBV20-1,CSSRLQSRDTQYF,TGCAGTTCCCGACTACAATCCCGCGATACGCAGTATTTT
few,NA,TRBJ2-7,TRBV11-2,CASSLSLGREQYF,TGTGCCAGCAGCTTAAGTCTAGGTCGCGAGCAGTACTTC
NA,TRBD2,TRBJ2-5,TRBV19,CASSSPGLLETQYF,TGTGCCAGTAGTAGTCCGGGACTATTGGAGACCCAGTACTTC
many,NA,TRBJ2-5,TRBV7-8,CASSLEGAEQETQYF,TGTGCCAGCAGCTTAGAGGGAGCGGAACAAGAGACCCAGTACTTC
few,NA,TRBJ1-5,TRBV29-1,CSVGGHNQPQHF,TGCAGCGTGGGGGGGCACAATCAGCCCCAGCATTTT
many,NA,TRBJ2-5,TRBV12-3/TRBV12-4,CASSLPGVRETQYF,TGTGCCAGCAGCCTCCCCGGGGTGAGAGAGACCCAGTACTTC
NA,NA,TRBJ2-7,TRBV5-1,CASSLAAGQSYEQYF,TGCGCCAGCAGCTTGGCCGCGGGACAGAGCTACGAGCAGTACTTC
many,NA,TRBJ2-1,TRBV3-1,CASSQRGSYNEQFF,TGTGCCAGCAGCCAACGCGGTTCCTACAATGAGCAGTTCTTC
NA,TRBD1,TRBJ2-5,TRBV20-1,CSARDGQGVAETQYF,TGCAGTGCTAGAGATGGGCAGGGGGTGGCTGAGACCCAGTACTTC
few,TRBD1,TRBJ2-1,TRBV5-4,CASSQPGQGVVDEQFF,TGTGCCAGCAGCCAACCGGGACAGGGGGTTGTAGATGAGCAGTTCTTC
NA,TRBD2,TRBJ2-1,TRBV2,CASAPTAGRNNEQFF,TGTGCCAGCGCACCCACAGCGGGACGTAACAATGAGCAGTTCTTC
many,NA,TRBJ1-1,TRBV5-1,CASSLAVGNTEAFF,TGCGCCAGCAGCTTGGCAGTTGGGAACACTGAAGCTTTCTTT
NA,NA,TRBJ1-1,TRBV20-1,CSAAPGVSDTEAFF,TGCAGTGCTGCGCCGGGGGTGAGTGACACTGAAGCTTTCTTT
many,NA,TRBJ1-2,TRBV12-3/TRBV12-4,CASLPPGANYGYTF,TGTGCCAGTCTCCCTCCGGGGGCTAACTATGGCTACACCTTC
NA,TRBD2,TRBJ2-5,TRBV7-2,CASSRTSGLYQETQYF,TGTGCCAGCAGCCGGACTAGCGGGCTATACCAAGAGACCCAGTACTTC
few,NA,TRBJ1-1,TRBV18,CASSPLDLVSTEAFF,TGTGCCAGCTCACCGCTGGATTTAGTGAGCACTGAAGCTTTCTTT
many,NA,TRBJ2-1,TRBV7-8,CASSRAETHNEQFF,TGTGCCAGCAGCCGCGCTGAGACACACAATGAGCAGTTCTTC
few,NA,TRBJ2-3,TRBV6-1,CASRSLAGYTDTQYF,TGTGCCAGCAGGTCCTTGGCCGGATACACAGATACGCAGTATTTT
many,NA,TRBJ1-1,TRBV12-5,CASALDFGTEAFF,TGTGCTAGTGCCCTGGACTTCGGCACTGAAGCTTTCTTT
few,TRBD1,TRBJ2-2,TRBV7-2,CASSLGHRGLSGELFF,TGTGCCAGCAGCTTAGGCCACAGGGGGCTTAGCGGGGAGCTGTTTTTT
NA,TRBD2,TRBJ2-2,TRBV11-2,CASSFDRGVDSNTGELFF,TGTGCCAGCAGCTTCGATCGGGGGGTCGATTCGAACACCGGGGAGCTGTTTTTT
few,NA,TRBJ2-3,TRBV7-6,CASSSSGTFPTDTQYF,TGTGCCAGCAGCTCCTCCGGGACGTTTCCGACAGATACGCAGTATTTT
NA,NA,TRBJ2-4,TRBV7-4,CASSLVALAKNIQYF,TGTGCCAGCAGCCTCGTGGCACTAGCCAAAAACATTCAGTACTTC
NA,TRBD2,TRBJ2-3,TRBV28,CASRTAGGGTDTQYF,TGTGCCAGCAGGACTGCGGGAGGCGGCACAGATACGCAGTATTTT
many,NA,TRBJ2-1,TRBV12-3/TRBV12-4,CASSLDGTLYNEQFF,TGTGCCAGCAGTTTAGACGGGACCCTTTACAATGAGCAGTTCTTC
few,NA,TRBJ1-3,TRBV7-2,CASSLAVSGNTIYF,TGTGCCAGCAGCTTAGCCGTATCCGGAAACACCATATATTTT
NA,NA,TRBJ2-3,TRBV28,CASSSRLVMQYF,TGTGCCAGCAGTTCCAGGCTAGTCATGCAGTATTTT
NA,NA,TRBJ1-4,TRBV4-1,CASSLDGATNEKLFF,TGCGCCAGCAGCCTGGACGGAGCAACTAATGAAAAACTGTTTTTT
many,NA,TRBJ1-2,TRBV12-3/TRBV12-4,CASSPGRVGYGYTF,TGTGCCAGCAGCCCGGGCAGGGTGGGGTATGGCTACACCTTC
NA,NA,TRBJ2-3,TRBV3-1,CASSRSGAVDTQYF,TGTGCCAGCAGTCGCTCGGGGGCGGTAGATACGCAGTATTTT
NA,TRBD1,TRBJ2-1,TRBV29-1,CSVGPSRDRGYNEQFF,TGCAGCGTTGGCCCCAGCCGGGACAGGGGGTACAATGAGCAGTTCTTC
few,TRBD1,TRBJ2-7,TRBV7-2,CASSLRPGQAAYEQYF,TGTGCCAGCAGCTTAAGACCGGGACAGGCCGCATACGAGCAGTACTTC
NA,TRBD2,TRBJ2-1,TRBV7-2,CASRLKGLAGGYYEQFF,TGTGCCAGCAGGCTAAAAGGACTAGCGGGAGGTTACTATGAGCAGTTCTTC
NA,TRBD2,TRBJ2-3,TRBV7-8,CASSLVRSGVADTQYF,TGTGCCAGCAGCTTAGTGCGGAGCGGGGTGGCAGATACGCAGTATTTT
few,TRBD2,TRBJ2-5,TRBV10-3,CAISERGTSGKETQYF,TGTGCCATCAGTGAGAGAGGGACTAGCGGGAAAGAGACCCAGTACTTC
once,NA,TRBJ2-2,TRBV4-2,CASSQDRSREGTGEQFF,TGTGCCAGCAGCCAAGATCGAAGCAGGGAAGGAACCGGGGAGCAGTTTTTT
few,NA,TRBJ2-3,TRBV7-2,CASSYHTDTQYF,TGTGCCAGCAGCTACCACACAGATACGCAGTATTTT
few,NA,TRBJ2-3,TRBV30,CAQTPARTDTQYF,TGTGCCCAAACACCGGCCCGCACAGATACGCAGTATTTT
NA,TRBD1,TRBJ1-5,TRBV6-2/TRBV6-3,CASGDPLGQGNQPQHF,TGTGCCAGCGGAGATCCTTTGGGACAGGGAAATCAGCCCCAGCATTTT
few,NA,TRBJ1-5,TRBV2,CASSAQGDQPQHF,TGTGCCAGCAGTGCCCAGGGTGATCAGCCCCAGCATTTT
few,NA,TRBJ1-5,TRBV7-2,CASSPGGQPQHF,TGTGCCAGCAGCCCCGGCGGTCAGCCCCAGCATTTT
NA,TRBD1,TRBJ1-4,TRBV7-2,CASSAGTVNEKLFF,TGTGCCAGCAGCGCGGGGACAGTTAATGAAAAACTGTTTTTT
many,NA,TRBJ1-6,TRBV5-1,CASSLGAVASPLHF,TGCGCCAGCAGCTTGGGGGCAGTCGCTTCACCCCTCCACTTT
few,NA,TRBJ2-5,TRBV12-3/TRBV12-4,CASSLGVQETQYF,TGTGCCAGCAGTTTAGGGGTCCAAGAGACCCAGTACTTC
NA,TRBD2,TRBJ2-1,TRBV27,CASSMGREGSSYNEQFF,TGTGCCAGCAGTATGGGGAGGGAGGGGAGCTCCTACAATGAGCAGTTCTTC
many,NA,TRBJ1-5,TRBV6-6,CASSLSNQPQHF,TGTGCCAGCAGTTTGAGCAATCAGCCCCAGCATTTT
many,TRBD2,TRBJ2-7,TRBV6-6,CASSLAGGIYEQYF,TGTGCCAGCAGTCTAGCGGGGGGGATCTACGAGCAGTACTTC
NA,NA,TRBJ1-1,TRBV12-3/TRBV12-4,CASSLVGRVNTEAFF,TGTGCCAGCAGTTTAGTCGGCAGGGTGAACACTGAAGCTTTCTTT
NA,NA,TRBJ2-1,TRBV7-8,CASSLQTAFSYNEQFF,TGTGCCAGCAGCCTTCAGACAGCCTTCTCCTACAATGAGCAGTTCTTC
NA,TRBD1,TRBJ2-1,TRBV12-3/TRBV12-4,CASKDRGGNEQFF,TGTGCCAGCAAGGACAGGGGTGGCAATGAGCAGTTCTTC
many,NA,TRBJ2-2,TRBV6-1,CASSPLRGELFF,TGTGCCAGCAGCCCTCTTCGCGGGGAGCTGTTTTTT
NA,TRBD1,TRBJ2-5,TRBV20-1,CSARDLRTGSQETQYF,TGCAGTGCTAGAGATCTCCGGACAGGATCCCAAGAGACCCAGTACTTC
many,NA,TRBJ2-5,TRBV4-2,CASSQDKETQYF,TGTGCCAGCAGCCAAGATAAAGAGACCCAGTACTTC
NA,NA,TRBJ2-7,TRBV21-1,CASSKAGQGVRSYEQYF,TGTGCCAGCAGCAAAGCCGGGCAGGGGGTAAGGTCCTACGAGCAGTACTTC
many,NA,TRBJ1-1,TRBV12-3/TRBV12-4,CASTFGGGSEAFF,TGTGCCAGCACATTTGGGGGGGGATCCGAAGCTTTCTTT